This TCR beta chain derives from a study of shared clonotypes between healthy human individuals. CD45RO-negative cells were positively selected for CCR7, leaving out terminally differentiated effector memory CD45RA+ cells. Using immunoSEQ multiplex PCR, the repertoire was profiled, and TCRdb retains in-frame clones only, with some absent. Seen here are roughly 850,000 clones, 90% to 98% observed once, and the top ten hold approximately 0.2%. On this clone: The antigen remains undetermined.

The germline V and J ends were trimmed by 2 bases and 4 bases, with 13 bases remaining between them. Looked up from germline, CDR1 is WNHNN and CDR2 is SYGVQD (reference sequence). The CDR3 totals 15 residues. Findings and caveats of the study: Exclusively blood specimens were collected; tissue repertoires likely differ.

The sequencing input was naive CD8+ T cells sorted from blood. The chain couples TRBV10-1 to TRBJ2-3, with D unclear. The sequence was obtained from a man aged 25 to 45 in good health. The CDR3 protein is CASSETPGDADTQYF. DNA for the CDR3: TGCGCCAGCAGTGAGACCCCCGGTGATGCAGATACGCAGTATTTT.